This T cell receptor beta chain stems from a study of T cell repertoires in cytomegalovirus infection. Across the whole study: Public TCR beta signatures provided an indication of both CMV infection and a matching HLA type.

MiXCR, applied by TCRdb to the reads, yields one record per CDR3 protein. This sample has about 240,000 distinct CDR3 sequences, with approximately 13% found just once. Study findings and constraints: In two of eight donors, the top clonotype was HLA-C-restricted CMV-specific.

The CDR3 length is 12 residues. Germline CDR1 LNHDA, CDR2 SQIVND (reference sequence). Trimming shortened V by 7 bases and J by 5 bases, and 9 bases separated the two germline ends. This clonotype was seen repeatedly, ten times or more. What it binds is not known. V usage is TRBV19 and J usage is TRBJ2-1, with a possible D match to TRBD1 (6 bases). Source material: PBMCs. The sequence derives from a human donor in good health (CMV status not recorded). Some clones in this sample may be carry-over from other donors' samples. CDR3 DNA sequence: TGTGCCAGTATAAACAGGGACAATGAGCAGTTCTTC. Protein product: CASINRDNEQFF.